Listed below are T cell receptor beta chains from one sample, sequenced in a study of control samples from healthy donors and cancer patients. Sequencing used immunoSEQ multiplex PCR; TCRdb keeps in-frame clones, though not all of them. The sample lists 200,000 to 250,000 clones, roughly 94% occurring once. Sequences were obtained from blood. These TCRs come from a man in his forties or fifties in good health. Each CDR3 is given with its conserved first and last residue. Each record gives: clone size, D gene, V gene, CDR3 protein. D genes are given only for firm matches. Only part of the rows carry a size: once, few, many, or a class if the clone is expanded.

>NA|NA|TRBV29-1
CSVEVSFYGYTF
>NA|NA|TRBV11-2
CASSSRGSDTQYF
>NA|NA|TRBV19
CASGMGAEAFF
>few|TRBD1|TRBV5-1
CASSPGTGRSGELFF
>NA|NA|TRBV5-1
CASSLVDRNYGYTF
>NA|TRBD2|TRBV7-9
CASSASSGDGNEQFF
>NA|NA|TRBV7-2
CASSLDGRELTEAFF
>NA|NA|TRBV30
CAWSVHGAEDTQYF
>NA|NA|TRBV20-1
CSASTPGLSTDTQYF
>NA|TRBD1|TRBV18
CASSPGTGNSPLHF
>NA|TRBD1|TRBV24-1
CATSESGTGNGYTF
>NA|TRBD2|TRBV5-1
CASRAAGNTDTQYF
>NA|NA|TRBV9
CASSATLWSSGANVLTF
>NA|NA|TRBV7-9
CASSRPGGGYTF
>NA|NA|TRBV29-1
CSVDRTETQYF
>NA|TRBD1|TRBV6-5
CASSDGTGEYF
>NA|NA|TRBV3-1/TRBV3-2
CASSYRTGSGTDTQYF
>few|TRBD1|TRBV19
CASSTASDRGWLGTEAFF
>NA|NA|TRBV5-4
CASSWKGGGFEQYF
>NA|NA|TRBV28
CASSSALGGQLF
>NA|NA|TRBV27
CASSLETSSYEQYF
>NA|NA|TRBV7-2
CASSRDGNQPQHF
>NA|TRBD1|TRBV6-5
CASGGQGAGGPLHF
>NA|TRBD1|TRBV4-2
CASSQDKGQGAKNIQYF
>once|NA|TRBV19
CASSRGQYYGYTF
>NA|NA|TRBV3-1/TRBV3-2
CASSQELNTGELFF
>NA|TRBD1|TRBV24-1
CAASDSGTGGDGQPQHF